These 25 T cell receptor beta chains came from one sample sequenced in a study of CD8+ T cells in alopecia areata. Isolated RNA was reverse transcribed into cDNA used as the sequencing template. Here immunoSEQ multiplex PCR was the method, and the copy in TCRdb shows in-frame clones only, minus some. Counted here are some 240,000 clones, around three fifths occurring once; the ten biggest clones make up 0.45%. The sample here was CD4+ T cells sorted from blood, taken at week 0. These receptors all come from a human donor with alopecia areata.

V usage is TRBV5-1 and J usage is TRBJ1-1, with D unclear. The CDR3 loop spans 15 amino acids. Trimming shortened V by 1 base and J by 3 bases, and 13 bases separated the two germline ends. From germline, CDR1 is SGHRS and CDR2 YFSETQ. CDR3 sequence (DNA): TGCGCCAGCAGCTTGTCCGTAGGGATCGACACTGAAGCTTTCTTT. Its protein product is CASSLSVGIDTEAFF. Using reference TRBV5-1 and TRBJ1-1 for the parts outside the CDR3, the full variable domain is KAGVTQTPRYLIKTRGQQVTLSCSPISGHRSVSWYQQTPGQGLQFLFEYFSETQRNKGNFPGRFSGRQFSNSRSEMNVSTLELGDSALYLCASSLSVGIDTEAFFGQGTRLTVV.

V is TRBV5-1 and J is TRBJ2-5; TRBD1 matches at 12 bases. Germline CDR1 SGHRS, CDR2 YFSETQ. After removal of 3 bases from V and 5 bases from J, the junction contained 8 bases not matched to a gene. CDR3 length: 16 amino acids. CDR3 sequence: CASSSSGQGALETQYF. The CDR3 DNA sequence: TGCGCCAGCAGCTCATCGGGACAGGGGGCGTTGGAGACCCAGTACTTC.

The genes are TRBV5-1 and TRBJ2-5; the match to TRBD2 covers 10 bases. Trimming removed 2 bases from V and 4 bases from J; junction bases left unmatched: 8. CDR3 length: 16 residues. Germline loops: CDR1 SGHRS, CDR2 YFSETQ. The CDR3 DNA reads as TGCGCCAGCAGCTTTTGGAGCGGGAGGGCCGTAGAGACCCAGTACTTC. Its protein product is CASSFWSGRAVETQYF.

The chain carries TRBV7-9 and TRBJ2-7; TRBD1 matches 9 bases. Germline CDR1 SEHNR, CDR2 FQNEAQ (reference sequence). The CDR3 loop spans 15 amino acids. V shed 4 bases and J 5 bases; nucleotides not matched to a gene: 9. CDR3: CASSSPTGGSHEQYF. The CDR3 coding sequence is TGTGCCAGCAGCTCCCCGACAGGGGGTAGCCACGAGCAGTACTTC.

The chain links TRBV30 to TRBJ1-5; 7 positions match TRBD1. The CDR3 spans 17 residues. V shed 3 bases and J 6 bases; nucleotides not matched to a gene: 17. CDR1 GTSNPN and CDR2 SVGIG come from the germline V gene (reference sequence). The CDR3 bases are TGTGCCTGGAGCGCCGGGACAGCTCTATCGGCGGTTCAGCCCCAGCATTTT. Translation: CAWSAGTALSAVQPQHF.

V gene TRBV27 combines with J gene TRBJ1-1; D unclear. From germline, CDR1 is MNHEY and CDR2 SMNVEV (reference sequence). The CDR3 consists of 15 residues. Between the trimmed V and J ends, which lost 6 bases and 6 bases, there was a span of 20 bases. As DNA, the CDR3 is TGTGCCAGCAGCATCGGGATCGGAAGAACAGCTGAAGCTTTCTTT. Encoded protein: CASSIGIGRTAEAFF.

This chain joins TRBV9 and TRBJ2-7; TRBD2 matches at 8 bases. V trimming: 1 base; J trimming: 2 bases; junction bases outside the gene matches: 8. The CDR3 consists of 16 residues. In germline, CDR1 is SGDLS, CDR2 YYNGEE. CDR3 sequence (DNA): TGTGCCAGCAGCGTAACCCCCGGGGGGGGGCCCTACGAGCAGTACTTC. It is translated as CASSVTPGGGPYEQYF.

The CDR3 spells CASSPDRMNTEAFF. CDR3 nucleotide sequence: TGTGCCAGCTCACCGGACAGGATGAACACTGAAGCTTTCTTT. V is TRBV18 and J is TRBJ1-1; 7 bases map to TRBD1. Germline values: CDR1 KGHSH, CDR2 LQKENI. This CDR3 spans 14 amino acids. The junction had 1 base not matched to a gene; V was cut back by 3 bases and J by 0 bases.

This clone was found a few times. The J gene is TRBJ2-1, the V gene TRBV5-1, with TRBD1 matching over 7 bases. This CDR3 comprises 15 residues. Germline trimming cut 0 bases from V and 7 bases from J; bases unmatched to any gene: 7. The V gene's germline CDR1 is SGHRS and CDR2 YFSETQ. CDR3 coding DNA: TGCGCCAGCAGCTTGGCCCTACAGGGGCGGAATGAGCAGTTCTTC. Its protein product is CASSLALQGRNEQFF.

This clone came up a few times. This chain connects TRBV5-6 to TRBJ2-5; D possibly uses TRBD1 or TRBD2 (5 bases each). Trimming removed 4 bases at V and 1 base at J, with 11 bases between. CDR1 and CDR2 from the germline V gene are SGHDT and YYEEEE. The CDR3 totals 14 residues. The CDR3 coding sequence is TGTGCCAGCAGCCCCGGGACGATCCAAGAGACCCAGTACTTC. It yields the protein CASSPGTIQETQYF.

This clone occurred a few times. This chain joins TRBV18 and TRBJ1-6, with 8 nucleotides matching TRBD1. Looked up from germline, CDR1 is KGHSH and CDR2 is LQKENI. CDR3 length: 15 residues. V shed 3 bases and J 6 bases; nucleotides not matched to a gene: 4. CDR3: CASSPMTGVNSPLHF. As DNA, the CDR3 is TGTGCCAGCTCACCGATGACAGGGGTTAATTCACCCCTCCACTTT. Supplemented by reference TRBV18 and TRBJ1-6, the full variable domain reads NAGVMQNPRHLVRRRGQEARLRCSPMKGHSHVYWYRQLPEEGLKFMVYLQKENIIDESGMPKERFSAEFPKEGPSILRIQQVVRGDSAAYFCASSPMTGVNSPLHFGNGTRLTVT.

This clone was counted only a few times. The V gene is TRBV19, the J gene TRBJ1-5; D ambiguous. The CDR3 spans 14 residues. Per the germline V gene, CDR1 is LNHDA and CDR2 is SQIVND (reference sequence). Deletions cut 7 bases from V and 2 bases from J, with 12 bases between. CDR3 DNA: TGTGCCAGTATGAGCCGGGCTGGCAATCAGCCCCAGCATTTT. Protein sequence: CASMSRAGNQPQHF.

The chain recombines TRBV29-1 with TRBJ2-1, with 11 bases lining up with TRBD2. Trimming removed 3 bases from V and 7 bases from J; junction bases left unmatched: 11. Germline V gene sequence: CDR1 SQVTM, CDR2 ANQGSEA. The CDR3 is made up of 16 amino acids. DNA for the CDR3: TGCAGCGTTGATCGGTCCCTAGCGGGAGGAAGTAATGAGCAGTTCTTC. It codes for CSVDRSLAGGSNEQFF.

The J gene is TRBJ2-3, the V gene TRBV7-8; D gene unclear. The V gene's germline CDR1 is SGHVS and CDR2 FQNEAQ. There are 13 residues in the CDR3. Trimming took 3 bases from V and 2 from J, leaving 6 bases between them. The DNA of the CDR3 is TGTGCCAGCAGCTTGTTTATCACAGATACGCAGTATTTT. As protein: CASSLFITDTQYF. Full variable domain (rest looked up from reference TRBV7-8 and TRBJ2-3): GAGVSQSPRYKVAKRGQDVALRCDPISGHVSLFWYQQALGQGPEFLTYFQNEAQLDKSGLPSDRFFAERPEGSVSTLKIQRTQQEDSAVYLCASSLFITDTQYFGPGTRLTVL.

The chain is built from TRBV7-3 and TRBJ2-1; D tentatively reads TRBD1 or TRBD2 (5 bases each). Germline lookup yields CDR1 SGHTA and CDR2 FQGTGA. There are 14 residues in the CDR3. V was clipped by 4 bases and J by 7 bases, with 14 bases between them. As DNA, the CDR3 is TGTGCCAGCAGCTCCGGGACCGTCCTGAATGAGCAGTTCTTC. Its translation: CASSSGTVLNEQFF.

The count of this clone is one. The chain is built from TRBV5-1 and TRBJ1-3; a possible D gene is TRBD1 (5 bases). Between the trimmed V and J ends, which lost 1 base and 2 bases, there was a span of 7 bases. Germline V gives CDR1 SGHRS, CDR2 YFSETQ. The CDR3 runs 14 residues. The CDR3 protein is CASSLLGAGNTIYF. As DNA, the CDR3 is TGCGCCAGCAGCTTGCTAGGGGCTGGAAACACCATATATTTT.

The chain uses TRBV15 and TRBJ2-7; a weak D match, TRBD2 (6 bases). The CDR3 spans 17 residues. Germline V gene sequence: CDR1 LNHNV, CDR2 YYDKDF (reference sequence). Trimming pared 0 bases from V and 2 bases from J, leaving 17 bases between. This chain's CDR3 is CATSRDSGGEVTYEQYF. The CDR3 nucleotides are TGTGCCACCAGCAGAGATTCCGGGGGAGAAGTAACCTACGAGCAGTACTTC.

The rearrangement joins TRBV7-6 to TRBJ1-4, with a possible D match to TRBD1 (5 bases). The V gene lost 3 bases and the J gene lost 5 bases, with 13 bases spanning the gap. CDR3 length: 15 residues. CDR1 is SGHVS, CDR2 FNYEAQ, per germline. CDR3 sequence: CASSFSGTINEKLFF. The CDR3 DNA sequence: TGTGCCAGCAGCTTCTCCGGGACCATAAATGAAAAACTGTTTTTT. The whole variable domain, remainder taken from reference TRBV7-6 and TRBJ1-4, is GAGVSQSPRYKVTKRGQDVALRCDPISGHVSLYWYRQALGQGPEFLTYFNYEAQQDKSGLPNDRFSAERPEGSISTLTIQRTEQRDSAMYRCASSFSGTINEKLFFGSGTQLSVL.

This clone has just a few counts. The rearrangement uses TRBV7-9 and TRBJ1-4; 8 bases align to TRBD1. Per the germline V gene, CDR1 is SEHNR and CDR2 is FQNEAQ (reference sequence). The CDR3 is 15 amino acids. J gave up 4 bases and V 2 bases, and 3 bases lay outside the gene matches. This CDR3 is CASSLLTGGNEKLFF. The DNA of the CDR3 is TGTGCCAGCAGCTTATTAACAGGGGGTAATGAAAAACTGTTTTTT.

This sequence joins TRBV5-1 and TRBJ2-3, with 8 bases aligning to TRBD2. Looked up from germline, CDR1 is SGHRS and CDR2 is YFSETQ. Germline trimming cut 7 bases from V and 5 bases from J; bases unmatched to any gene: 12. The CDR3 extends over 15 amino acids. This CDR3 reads CASRALAGGGDTQYF. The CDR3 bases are TGCGCCAGCCGGGCCCTGGCGGGGGGAGGAGATACGCAGTATTTT.

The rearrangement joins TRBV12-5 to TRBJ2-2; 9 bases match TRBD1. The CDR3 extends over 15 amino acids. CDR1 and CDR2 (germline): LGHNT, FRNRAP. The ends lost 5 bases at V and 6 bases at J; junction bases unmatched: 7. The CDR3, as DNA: TGTGCTAGTGGTACGGACAGGGGAGAGGCCGGGGAGCTGTTTTTT. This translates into CASGTDRGEAGELFF.

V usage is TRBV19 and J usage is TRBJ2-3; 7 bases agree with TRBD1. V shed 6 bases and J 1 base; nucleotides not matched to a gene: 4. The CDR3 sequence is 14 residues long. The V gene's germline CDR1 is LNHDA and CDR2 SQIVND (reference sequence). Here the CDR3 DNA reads TGTGCCAGTAGGAAAACAGGGGGCACAGATACGCAGTATTTT. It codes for CASRKTGGTDTQYF.

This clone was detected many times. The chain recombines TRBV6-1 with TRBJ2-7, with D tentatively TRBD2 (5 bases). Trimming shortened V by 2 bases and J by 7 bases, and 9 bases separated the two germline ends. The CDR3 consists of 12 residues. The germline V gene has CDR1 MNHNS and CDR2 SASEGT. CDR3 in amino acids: CASSENRDEQYF. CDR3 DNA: TGTGCCAGCAGTGAAAACCGGGATGAGCAGTACTTC.

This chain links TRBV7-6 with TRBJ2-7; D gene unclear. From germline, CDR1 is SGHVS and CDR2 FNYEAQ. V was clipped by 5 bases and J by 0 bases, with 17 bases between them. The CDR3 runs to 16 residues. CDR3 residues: CASSPIGSGFSYEQYF. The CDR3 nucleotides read TGTGCCAGCAGCCCAATTGGCTCGGGTTTCTCCTACGAGCAGTACTTC.

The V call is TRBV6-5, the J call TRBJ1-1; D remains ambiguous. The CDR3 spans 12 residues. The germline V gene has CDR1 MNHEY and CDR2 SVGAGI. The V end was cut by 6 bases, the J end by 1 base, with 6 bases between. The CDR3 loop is CASSFTNTEAFF. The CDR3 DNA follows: TGTGCCAGCAGCTTCACGAACACTGAAGCTTTCTTT.